Detailed here is one T cell receptor (beta chain). These data originate in a study of blood T cell repertoires in COVID-19. Study summary: PBMCs, B-cell-depleted T cells, or T cells were the source of the cDNA or gDNA that made up the material.

Assay used: immunoSEQ multiplex PCR; TCRdb lists only in-frame clones, some missing. This table holds fewer than 130,000 clones, less than 85% found once. The V segment lost 7 bases and the J segment 0 bases; nucleotides outside the gene matches: 7. CDR3 length: 16 amino acids. Germline V CDR1 and CDR2: MGHRA, YSYEKL. The TCR sequence derives from a man between 70 and 80 years old with active or convalescent COVID-19. This rearrangement joins TRBV4-1 to TRBJ2-2; 8 nucleotides match TRBD1. Sequencing was carried out using peripheral blood. CDR3 DNA: TGCGCCAGCACCCTCCGGACAGGGACGAACACCGGGGAGCTGTTTTTT. It codes for CASTLRTGTNTGELFF.